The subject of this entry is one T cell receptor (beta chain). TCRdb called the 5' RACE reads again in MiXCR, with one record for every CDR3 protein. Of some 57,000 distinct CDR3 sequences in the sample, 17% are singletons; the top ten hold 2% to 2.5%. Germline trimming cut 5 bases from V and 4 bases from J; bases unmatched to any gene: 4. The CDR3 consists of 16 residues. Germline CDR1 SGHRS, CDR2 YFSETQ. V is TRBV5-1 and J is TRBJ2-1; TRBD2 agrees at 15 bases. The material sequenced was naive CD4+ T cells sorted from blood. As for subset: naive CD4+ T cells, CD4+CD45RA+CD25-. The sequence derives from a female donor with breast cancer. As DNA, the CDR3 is TGCGCCAGCAGACCCGGGACTAGCGGGAGGTACAATGAGCAGTTCTTC. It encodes CASRPGTSGRYNEQFF.